This is a list of T cell receptor beta chains from one sample in a study of T-cell memory formation after mild COVID-19. In TCRdb, the 5' RACE reads were re-called with MiXCR into one record per CDR3 protein. This table holds just over 200,000 distinct CDR3 sequences, approximately 10% found once. Sequencing input: PBMCs or a T cell subset sorted from them (not recorded which). The origin of the receptors is a man in his late teens or twenties who had mild COVID-19 (a few samples of this study predate the infection). Cell type and time point are not known. Both conserved end residues are part of each CDR3. Fields, in order: clone size, J gene, CDR3 length, V gene, D gene, CDR3 DNA, CDR3 protein. D genes are given only for firm matches. Where a row states a size, it is once, few, many or the class of an expanded clone; other rows omit it.

few	TRBJ2-3	16	TRBV4-2	-	TGTGCCAGCAGCCAAGAAGCCCCGGGGAGGACAGATACGCAGTATTTT	CASSQEAPGRTDTQYF
-	TRBJ2-7	15	TRBV6-5	-	TGTGCCAGCAGTCGCAAACCGGGGCTTCTTGAACAGCAGTACTTC	CASSRKPGLLEQQYF
few	TRBJ1-2	16	TRBV6-6	-	TGTGCCAGCAGTTACTCGCTGCTGGGTCTGAACTATGGCTACACCTTC	CASSYSLLGLNYGYTF
few	TRBJ1-3	13	TRBV5-1	-	TGCGCCAGCAGCGCCTCCTCGGACCGCACCATATATTTT	CASSASSDRTIYF
-	TRBJ1-1	14	TRBV6-1	-	TGTGCCAGCGGTAAGACAGTCCGGAACACTGAAGCTTTCTTT	CASGKTVRNTEAFF
few	TRBJ1-5	15	TRBV28	-	TGTGCCAGCAGTTTTATGGGGAATAGCAATCAGCCCCAGCATTTT	CASSFMGNSNQPQHF
many	TRBJ2-2	13	TRBV12-3/TRBV12-4	-	TGTGCCAGCAGTCCGGAAAGGGTCGGGGAGCTGTTTTTT	CASSPERVGELFF
many	TRBJ2-4	15	TRBV11-2	-	TGTGCCAGCAGCTTAGCCGGCGGGGGCGCGGACATTCAGTACTTC	CASSLAGGGADIQYF
-	TRBJ2-2	11	TRBV30	-	TGTGCCTGGAGTGGTACCGGGGAGCTGTTTTTT	CAWSGTGELFF
-	TRBJ1-6	18	TRBV7-9	-	TGTGCCAGCAGCCTACTACCCACTTCTGGACAGTATAATTCACCCCTCCACTTT	CASSLLPTSGQYNSPLHF
few	TRBJ2-3	18	TRBV4-3	TRBD2	TGCGCCAGCAGTCCGGGACTAGCGGGGGGGAGAAGTGTTGATACGCAGTATTTT	CASSPGLAGGRSVDTQYF
many	TRBJ1-3	15	TRBV7-6	-	TGTGCCAGCAGCTTAGGGGCAGCCTCTGGAAACACCATATATTTT	CASSLGAASGNTIYF
-	TRBJ2-5	14	TRBV11-2	-	TGTGCCAGCAGCCCATTGAGAGGGCGTCTTACCCAGTACTTC	CASSPLRGRLTQYF
many	TRBJ2-3	13	TRBV3-1	-	TGTGCCAGCAGCCAATTCGTCGGCAATACGCAGTATTTT	CASSQFVGNTQYF
-	TRBJ2-4	14	TRBV5-1	-	TGCGCCAGCAGCTTAGGGGGTGTCAAAAACATTCAGTACTTC	CASSLGGVKNIQYF
few	TRBJ2-2	15	TRBV20-1	TRBD2	TGCAGTGCTTCATCACTAGCGGGGGGGCCCGGGGAGCTGTTTTTT	CSASSLAGGPGELFF
few	TRBJ1-6	16	TRBV6-1	TRBD1	TGTGCCAGCAGTGAAGCCCCCGGGACAGGGAGTTCACCCCTCCACTTT	CASSEAPGTGSSPLHF
-	TRBJ2-4	11	TRBV7-2	-	TGTGCCAGCAGCACCGTTCGGATTCAGTACTTC	CASSTVRIQYF
few	TRBJ1-3	16	TRBV28	TRBD1	TGTGCCAGCAGTTTGGCCGGACAGGGGTACGGAAACACCATATATTTT	CASSLAGQGYGNTIYF
many	TRBJ1-2	12	TRBV12-3/TRBV12-4	-	TGTGCCAGCAGCTCTGGGGGAACTGGCTACACCTTC	CASSSGGTGYTF
few	TRBJ1-4	15	TRBV5-5	TRBD1	TGTGCCAGCAGCTTGGAAGGGGGCAAGGGTGAAAAACTGTTTTTT	CASSLEGGKGEKLFF
-	TRBJ1-1	13	TRBV4-2	-	TGTGCCAGCAGGGAAAACGTAGGCACTGAAGCTTTCTTT	CASRENVGTEAFF
-	TRBJ1-2	12	TRBV20-1	-	TGCAGTGCTAGAGATCGTGAAAATGGCTACACCTTC	CSARDRENGYTF
many	TRBJ2-7	15	TRBV7-3	-	TGTGCCAGCAGCTTAAGGAGGGGGGCCCCCTACGAGCAGTACTTC	CASSLRRGAPYEQYF
few	TRBJ1-2	11	TRBV21-1	-	TGTGCCAGCATCGTACCGGACAGGGATACCTTC	CASIVPDRDTF
once	TRBJ1-2	16	TRBV4-1	-	TGCGCCAGCAGCCAAGCCAGGCCGGGACTGAACTATGGCTACACCTTC	CASSQARPGLNYGYTF
few	TRBJ1-3	16	TRBV10-2	-	TGCGCCAGCAGTGAGTCTGGGGCCGGCACTGGAAACACCATATATTTT	CASSESGAGTGNTIYF
-	TRBJ2-1	17	TRBV10-3	TRBD1	TGTGCCATCAGTGAGACAGTCAGGACAGGGGTCTACAATGAGCAGTTCTTC	CAISETVRTGVYNEQFF
-	TRBJ2-1	16	TRBV3-1	-	TGTGCCAGCAGCCTCTTGGCGGCCCCCTCCTACAATGAGCAGTTCTTC	CASSLLAAPSYNEQFF
-	TRBJ2-3	15	TRBV6-5	-	TGTGCCAGCAGAATAAACAGGCTGAGCACAGATACGCAGTATTTT	CASRINRLSTDTQYF
few	TRBJ1-1	17	TRBV29-1	TRBD1	TGCAGCGTTGAAGATCGTCCGGACAGGCTCATGAACACTGAAGCTTTCTTT	CSVEDRPDRLMNTEAFF
-	TRBJ1-6	18	TRBV28	-	TGTGCCAGCAGTTTACCCCAGAAGTCGGACTGGGAATATTCACCCCTCCACTTT	CASSLPQKSDWEYSPLHF
many	TRBJ2-5	18	TRBV11-3	TRBD1	TGTGCCAGCAGCACCTTCCCCCTGGGACAGGGGCACAAAGAGACCCAGTACTTC	CASSTFPLGQGHKETQYF
-	TRBJ2-5	16	TRBV6-5	-	TGTGCCAGCAGTTACTCTTTTACTTCTGGGGTCGAGACCCAGTACTTC	CASSYSFTSGVETQYF
few	TRBJ2-3	17	TRBV7-9	TRBD2	TGTGCCAGCAGCCCAGGACTAGCGGGGGGGTACACAGATACGCAGTATTTT	CASSPGLAGGYTDTQYF
few	TRBJ1-3	15	TRBV7-3	TRBD1	TGTGCCAGCAGCCCGCGGACAGGGCAAGGAAACACCATATATTTT	CASSPRTGQGNTIYF
many	TRBJ2-5	13	TRBV5-6	-	TGTGCCAGCAGCTTGCACGGAGCAGAGACCCAGTACTTC	CASSLHGAETQYF
few	TRBJ1-1	16	TRBV4-1	-	TGCGCCAGCAGCCAAGAGGTGTTAAACAGGAACACTGAAGCTTTCTTT	CASSQEVLNRNTEAFF
many	TRBJ1-2	13	TRBV5-5	-	TGTGCCAGCAGCCTGGGACCGCTCTATGGCTACACCTTC	CASSLGPLYGYTF
many	TRBJ2-2	15	TRBV4-3	-	TGCGCCAGCAGCCAAGGTCCAGGGGTAACCGGGGAGCTGTTTTTT	CASSQGPGVTGELFF
many	TRBJ1-5	18	TRBV5-6	TRBD1	TGTGCCAGCAGCTTACGGGGTGAGATGACAGGGCGCAATCAGCCCCAGCATTTT	CASSLRGEMTGRNQPQHF
few	TRBJ2-3	13	TRBV9	-	TGTGCCAGCAGCGTCAGTCCCGCAGATACGCAGTATTTT	CASSVSPADTQYF
many	TRBJ1-1	16	TRBV21-1	-	TGTGCCAGCAGCAAAGTCCGGACAGGGTACGACACTGAAGCTTTCTTT	CASSKVRTGYDTEAFF
-	TRBJ1-3	13	TRBV5-1	-	TGCGCCAGCAGCTTGGGTCAGGATAACACCATATATTTT	CASSLGQDNTIYF
many	TRBJ1-2	16	TRBV7-2	TRBD1	TGTGCCAGCAGCTTGTTCCGGGACAGGGGTGAGGGTGGCTACACCTTC	CASSLFRDRGEGGYTF
few	TRBJ2-5	11	TRBV7-2	-	TGTGCCAGCAGCCACCCAGGGACCCAGTACTTC	CASSHPGTQYF
many	TRBJ2-7	14	TRBV5-1	TRBD2	TGCGCCAGCAGCTTGGGCCAGGGAGGGGACGAGCAGTACTTC	CASSLGQGGDEQYF
few	TRBJ2-5	14	TRBV4-3	TRBD1	TGCGCCAGCAGCCAAGATTTAGGGGGCAAGACCCAGTACTTC	CASSQDLGGKTQYF
many	TRBJ1-1	14	TRBV12-3/TRBV12-4	TRBD1	TGTGCCAGCAGTTCCGGACAGGGTATCACTGAAGCTTTCTTT	CASSSGQGITEAFF
-	TRBJ1-3	14	TRBV18	TRBD1	TGTGCCAGCTCACCCGACAGGGGTGGAAACACCATATATTTT	CASSPDRGGNTIYF
few	TRBJ1-2	13	TRBV11-2	-	TGTGCCAGCAGCCCGAAGGGGACCTATGGCTACACCTTC	CASSPKGTYGYTF
-	TRBJ2-3	13	TRBV21-1	-	TGTGCCAGCAGCAACGTACAGGGGGATACGCAGTATTTT	CASSNVQGDTQYF
few	TRBJ1-6	15	TRBV7-2	TRBD1	TGTGCCAGCAACAGACAGGGGGCTATCTTTTCACCCCTCCACTTT	CASNRQGAIFSPLHF
few	TRBJ2-5	13	TRBV24-1	-	TGTGCCACCAGTGGGGCGGGTCGGGAGACCCAGTACTTC	CATSGAGRETQYF
-	TRBJ2-5	15	TRBV13	-	TGTGCCAGCAGTCCCTGGGGGCCTTTGGCGGAGACCCAGTACTTC	CASSPWGPLAETQYF
-	TRBJ1-5	15	TRBV6-2/TRBV6-3	TRBD1	TGTGCCAGCAGTCGCGGAGGACAGGGAAGTCAGCCCCAGCATTTT	CASSRGGQGSQPQHF
many	TRBJ2-5	16	TRBV28	TRBD2	TGTGCCAGTTTTCAATTCGGGGTAGCGGGACAAGAGACCCAGTACTTC	CASFQFGVAGQETQYF
many	TRBJ2-5	13	TRBV21-1	-	TGTGCCAGCAGCAAAGCCAGGTCGGAGACCCAGTACTTC	CASSKARSETQYF
few	TRBJ2-7	16	TRBV14	-	TGTGCCAGCAGCCAAGATTGGAGGGGAGGCGGCTACGAGCAGTACTTC	CASSQDWRGGGYEQYF